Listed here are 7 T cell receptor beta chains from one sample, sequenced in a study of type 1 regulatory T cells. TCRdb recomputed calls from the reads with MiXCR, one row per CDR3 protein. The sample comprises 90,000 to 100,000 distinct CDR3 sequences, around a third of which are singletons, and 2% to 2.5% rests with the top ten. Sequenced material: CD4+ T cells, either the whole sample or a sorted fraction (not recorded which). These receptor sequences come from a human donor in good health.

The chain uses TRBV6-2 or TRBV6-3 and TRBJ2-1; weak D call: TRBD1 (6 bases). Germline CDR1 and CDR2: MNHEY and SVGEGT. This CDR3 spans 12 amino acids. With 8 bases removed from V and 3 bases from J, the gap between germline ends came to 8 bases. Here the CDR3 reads CASAGDYNEQFF. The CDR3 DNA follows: TGTGCCAGCGCAGGGGACTACAATGAGCAGTTCTTC.

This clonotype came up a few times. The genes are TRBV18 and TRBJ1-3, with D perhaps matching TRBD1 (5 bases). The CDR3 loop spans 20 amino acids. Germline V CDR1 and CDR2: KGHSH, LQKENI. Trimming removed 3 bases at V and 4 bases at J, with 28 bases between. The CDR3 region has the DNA TGTGCCAGCTCACCCGCCGGGGTTTTTGGCAGGGAGTTGTCGGGAAACACCATATATTTT. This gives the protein CASSPAGVFGRELSGNTIYF.

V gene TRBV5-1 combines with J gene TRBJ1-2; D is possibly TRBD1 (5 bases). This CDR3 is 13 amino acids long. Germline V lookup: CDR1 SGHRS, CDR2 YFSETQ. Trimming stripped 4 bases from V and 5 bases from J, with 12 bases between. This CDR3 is CASSLLEGYGYTF. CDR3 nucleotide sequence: TGCGCCAGCAGCCTTTTGGAGGGGTATGGCTACACCTTC.

CDR3 loop: CASSLRGREGREQYF. CDR3 DNA: TGTGCCAGCAGCTTAAGAGGGCGGGAGGGCCGCGAGCAGTACTTC. This chain joins TRBV11-2 and TRBJ2-7; 9 nucleotides agree with TRBD2. The CDR3 sequence is 15 residues long. Germline loops: CDR1 SGHAT, CDR2 FQNNGV. The ends lost 2 bases at V and 6 bases at J; junction bases unmatched: 8.

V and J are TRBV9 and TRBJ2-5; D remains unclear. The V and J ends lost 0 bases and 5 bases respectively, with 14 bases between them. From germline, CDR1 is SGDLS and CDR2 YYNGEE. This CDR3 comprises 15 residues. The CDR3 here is CASSVGLQDGETQYF. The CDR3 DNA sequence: TGTGCCAGCAGCGTAGGTCTCCAGGATGGGGAGACCCAGTACTTC. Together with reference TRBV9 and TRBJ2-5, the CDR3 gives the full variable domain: DSGVTQTPKHLITATGQRVTLRCSPRSGDLSVYWYQQSLDQGLQFLIQYYNGEERAKGNILERFSAQQFPDLHSELNLSSLELGDSALYFCASSVGLQDGETQYFGPGTRLLVL.

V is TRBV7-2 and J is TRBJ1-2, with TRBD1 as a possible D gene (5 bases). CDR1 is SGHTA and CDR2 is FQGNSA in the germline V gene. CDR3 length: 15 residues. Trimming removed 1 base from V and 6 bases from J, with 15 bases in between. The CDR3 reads CASSLEGRSIDGYTF. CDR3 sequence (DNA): TGTGCCAGCAGCTTAGAGGGACGGAGCATAGATGGCTACACCTTC.

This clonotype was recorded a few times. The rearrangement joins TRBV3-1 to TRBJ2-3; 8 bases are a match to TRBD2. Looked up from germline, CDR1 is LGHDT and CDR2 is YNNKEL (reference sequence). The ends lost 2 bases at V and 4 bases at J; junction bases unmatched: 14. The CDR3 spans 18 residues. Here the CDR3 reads CASSQSPSREGSPDTQYF. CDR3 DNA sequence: TGTGCCAGCAGCCAAAGCCCCTCTCGGGAGGGAAGCCCAGATACGCAGTATTTT.